Included here is one T cell receptor (beta chain) sequence, with context. Its cognate antigen is unknown. MiXCR was run by TCRdb on the RT-PCR reads, yielding one entry per CDR3 protein. The sample has a few hundred thousand distinct CDR3 sequences; roughly 22% are singletons. This sample is drawn from a study of response to subunit inactivated influenza vaccine. General study findings and limits: Each seasonal influenza vaccination, the authors suggested, recruits few new T cells.

From germline, CDR1 is LGHNA and CDR2 YSLEER. Germline trimming cut 0 bases from V and 2 bases from J; bases unmatched to any gene: 3. This CDR3 has 15 residues. The rearrangement links TRBV4-3 to TRBJ2-7; 8 positions match TRBD1. This specimen was PBMCs from blood, taken approximately 20 months after vaccination. This clonotype originated in a man aged 50-75 years who received an inactivated influenza vaccine. The CDR3 is CASSQDGQGTYEQYF. DNA of the CDR3: TGCGCCAGCAGCCAAGACGGACAGGGAACCTACGAGCAGTACTTC.